The 18 T cell receptor beta chains below all came from one sample that was sequenced in a study of blood T cell repertoires in COVID-19. Using immunoSEQ multiplex PCR, the repertoire was profiled, and TCRdb retains in-frame clones only, with some absent. Here the sample spans under 300,000 clones, around 84% being singletons. Specimen: PBMCs or T cells enriched from blood (not recorded which). These TCRs come from a man younger than 35 who had recovered from COVID-19.

This clone turned up a few times. The chain has TRBV6-4 and TRBJ1-6; TRBD1 might be the D (6 bases). Trimming took 2 bases from V and 9 from J, leaving 11 bases between them. CDR3 length: 14 amino acids. From germline, CDR1 is MRHNA and CDR2 SNTAGT. The CDR3 DNA reads TGTGCCAGCAGTGACGCAGGGGTGGGTTCACCCCTCCACTTT. It specifies CASSDAGVGSPLHF.

CDR3 DNA sequence: TGTGCCAGCAGCTTAGGGAACAGCCAAGAGACCCAGTACTTC. This gives the protein CASSLGNSQETQYF. The chain couples TRBV7-6 to TRBJ2-5; D is undetermined. Germline V gene sequence: CDR1 SGHVS, CDR2 FNYEAQ. The CDR3 totals 14 residues. The V gene lost 1 base and the J gene lost 1 base, with 7 bases spanning the gap. Looking up the rest from reference TRBV7-6 and TRBJ2-5 gives the full variable domain: GAGVSQSPRYKVTKRGQDVALRCDPISGHVSLYWYRQALGQGPEFLTYFNYEAQQDKSGLPNDRFSAERPEGSISTLTIQRTEQRDSAMYRCASSLGNSQETQYFGPGTRLLVL.

V is TRBV11-2 and J is TRBJ2-3; unclear D gene. The V gene's germline CDR1 is SGHAT and CDR2 FQNNGV. The V end was cut by 1 base, the J end by 0 bases, with 14 bases between. The CDR3 extends over 17 amino acids. As DNA, the CDR3 is TGTGCCAGCAGCTTAGCAATCGCCGTCACTAGCACAGATACGCAGTATTTT. Residues: CASSLAIAVTSTDTQYF.

The J gene is TRBJ2-7, the V gene TRBV5-1; D is possibly TRBD1 (6 bases). Trimming pared 0 bases from V and 2 bases from J, leaving 12 bases between. The V gene's germline CDR1 is SGHRS and CDR2 YFSETQ. CDR3 length equals 15 residues. DNA of the CDR3: TGCGCCAGCAGCTTGGCCGAACAGGGCACCTACGAGCAGTACTTC. Amino acids: CASSLAEQGTYEQYF.

This clone turned up a few times. The chain combines TRBV9 with TRBJ2-1; D not certain. This CDR3 has 15 amino acids. Looked up from germline, CDR1 is SGDLS and CDR2 is YYNGEE. V lost 5 bases to trimming and J lost 0 bases, with 12 bases between them. CDR3 loop: CASSATWSSYNEQFF. The CDR3 nucleotides read TGTGCCAGCAGTGCCACCTGGAGCTCCTACAATGAGCAGTTCTTC.

This chain joins TRBV11-2 and TRBJ2-2; D unresolved. The CDR3 runs to 13 residues. Trimming cost V 1 base and J 3 bases, with 3 bases left between them. In germline, CDR1 is SGHAT, CDR2 FQNNGV. The CDR3 spells CASSLAYTGELFF. The CDR3 region has the DNA TGTGCCAGCAGCTTAGCGTACACCGGGGAGCTGTTTTTT.

The chain uses TRBV6-5 and TRBJ1-4; TRBD1 agrees at 7 bases. Germline V gene lookup returns CDR1 MNHEY and CDR2 SVGAGI. V was clipped by 6 bases and J by 7 bases; unmatched bases: 8. The length of the CDR3 is 14 residues. CDR3 protein: CASRSRDRGEKLFF. The DNA of the CDR3 is TGTGCCAGCAGGAGCCGGGACAGAGGTGAAAAACTGTTTTTT.

The chain links TRBV6-1 to TRBJ2-3; TRBD2 matches 11 bases. From germline, CDR1 is MNHNS and CDR2 SASEGT. The CDR3 totals 14 residues. V was pared by 3 bases and J by 6 bases, with 2 bases of the junction left unmatched. The CDR3 loop reads CASSDWTSGDTQYF. The CDR3 DNA reads TGTGCCAGCAGTGATTGGACTAGCGGGGATACGCAGTATTTT.

The J gene is TRBJ1-5, the V gene TRBV27; the match to TRBD1 covers 7 bases. Germline V gene sequence: CDR1 MNHEY, CDR2 SMNVEV (reference sequence). V shed 5 bases and J 16 bases; nucleotides not matched to a gene: 17. CDR3 length: 14 residues. CDR3 nucleotides: TGTGCCAGCAGTCCCTCACGACGGACAGGCCCTTACCATTTT. Translation: CASSPSRRTGPYHF.

The chain joins TRBV4-1 to TRBJ2-7; possible D gene TRBD1, 7 bases. V lost 4 bases to trimming and J lost 2 bases, with 12 bases between them. This CDR3 region has 14 residues. Germline V CDR1 and CDR2: MGHRA, YSYEKL. The CDR3 region has the DNA TGCGCCAGCAGCCTGCGGGACAGTACCTACGAGCAGTACTTC. Translated: CASSLRDSTYEQYF.

This clone was detected once. The chain combines TRBV27 with TRBJ1-4, with 10 positions matching TRBD1. CDR1 is MNHEY, CDR2 SMNVEV, per germline (reference sequence). Trimming at V came to 10 bases and at J to 7 bases, leaving 3 bases not matched to a gene. The CDR3 consists of 12 residues. For the CDR3, the DNA is TGTGCCACCGGGACAGGGGCTGAAAAACTGTTTTTT. Protein sequence: CATGTGAEKLFF.

Worth noting for this clone: Other DNA sequences within the sample encode an identical CDR3. The rearrangement links TRBV3-1 (or the pseudogene TRBV3-2) to TRBJ2-2, with TRBD2 matching over 12 bases. Germline V gene data show CDR1 as LGHDT and CDR2 as YNNKEL (reference sequence). This CDR3 contains 16 residues. The J segment lost 8 bases and the V segment lost 1 base, leaving 5 bases of the junction unmatched. This chain's CDR3 is CASSQGLAGVTGELFF. CDR3 coding DNA: TGTGCCAGCAGCCAAGGACTAGCGGGAGTGACTGGGGAGCTGTTTTTT.

This rearrangement joins TRBV4-1 to TRBJ1-2, with D maybe TRBD1 (5 bases). CDR3 length equals 15 residues. Trimming removed 0 bases from V and 1 base from J, with 9 bases in between. CDR1 and CDR2 from the germline V gene are MGHRA and YSYEKL. The CDR3 spells CASSQESRVNYGYTF. In DNA, the CDR3 is TGCGCCAGCAGCCAAGAATCCAGGGTTAACTATGGCTACACCTTC.

This sequence joins TRBV4-2 and TRBJ2-7; 8 bases fit TRBD1. Trimming cost V 0 bases and J 2 bases; bases outside gene matches: 3. CDR3 length equals 15 residues. The germline gives CDR1 LGHNA, CDR2 YNFKEQ. This CDR3 reads CASSQDLQGAYEQYF. The CDR3 coding sequence is TGTGCCAGCAGCCAAGATTTACAGGGGGCCTACGAGCAGTACTTC.

The rearrangement joins TRBV23-1 to TRBJ2-7, with TRBD1 matching over 10 bases. TRBV23-1 carries the ORF label, with uncertain function. V dropped 3 bases and J dropped 3; count of bases not matched to a gene: 5. The CDR3 runs 15 residues. The DNA of the CDR3 is TGCGCCAGCAGTCATGAGACAGGGGGCTACTACGAGCAGTACTTC. Its translation: CASSHETGGYYEQYF.

The chain carries TRBV2 and TRBJ1-2, with TRBD1 matching over 10 bases. In germline, CDR1 is SNHLY, CDR2 FYNNEI. The CDR3 sequence is 14 residues long. Losses at the gene ends were 6 bases for V and 3 bases for J; bases not matched to a gene: 4. In nucleotides, the CDR3 is TGTGCCAGCAGACCCGGGACAGGGGACTATGGCTACACCTTC. Translated: CASRPGTGDYGYTF.

With regard to this clone: This same CDR3 is encoded by further DNA sequences in the sample. This chain links TRBV12-3 or TRBV12-4 with TRBJ1-2, with TRBD1 matching over 8 bases. The CDR3 contains 13 residues. The J segment lost 4 bases and the V segment lost 6 bases, leaving 4 bases of the junction unmatched. Written as DNA, the CDR3 is TGTGCCAGCAGCCGTGGGACAGGCTATGGCTACACCTTC. It codes for CASSRGTGYGYTF.

The chain combines TRBV30 with TRBJ1-1; D gene ambiguous. Germline V gene sequence: CDR1 GTSNPN, CDR2 SVGIG (reference sequence). The V gene lost 0 bases and the J gene lost 3 bases, with 17 bases spanning the gap. This CDR3 has 16 amino acids. The CDR3 is CAWSVPAQVRDTEAFF. In DNA form, the CDR3 reads TGTGCCTGGAGTGTACCGGCGCAGGTCCGAGACACTGAAGCTTTCTTT. Looking up the rest from reference TRBV30 and TRBJ1-1 gives the full variable domain: SQTIHQWPATLVQPVGSPLSLECTVEGTSNPNLYWYRQAAGRGLQLLFYSVGIGQISSEVPQNLSASRPQDRQFILSSKKLLLSDSGFYLCAWSVPAQVRDTEAFFGQGTRLTVV.